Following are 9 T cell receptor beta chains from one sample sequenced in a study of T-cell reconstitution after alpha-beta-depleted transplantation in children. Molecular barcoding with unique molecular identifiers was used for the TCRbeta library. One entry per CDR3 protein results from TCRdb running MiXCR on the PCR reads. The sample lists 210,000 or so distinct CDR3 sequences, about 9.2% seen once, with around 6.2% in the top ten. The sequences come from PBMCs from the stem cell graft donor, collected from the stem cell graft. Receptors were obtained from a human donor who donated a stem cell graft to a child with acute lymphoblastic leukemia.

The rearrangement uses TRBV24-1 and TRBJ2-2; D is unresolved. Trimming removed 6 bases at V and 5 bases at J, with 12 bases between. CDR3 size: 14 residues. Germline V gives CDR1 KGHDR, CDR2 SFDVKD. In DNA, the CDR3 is TGTGCCACCAGTAGCCACTCGGAAACCGGGGAGCTGTTTTTT. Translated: CATSSHSETGELFF.

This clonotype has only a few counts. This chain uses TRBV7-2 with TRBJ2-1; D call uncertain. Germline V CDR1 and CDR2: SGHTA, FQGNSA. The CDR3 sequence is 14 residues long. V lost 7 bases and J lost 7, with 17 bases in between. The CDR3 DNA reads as TGTGCCAGCACACTTCTACCAAGGGTGAATGAGCAGTTCTTC. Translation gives CASTLLPRVNEQFF. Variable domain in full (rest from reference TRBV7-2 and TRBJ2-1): GAGVSQSPSNKVTEKGKDVELRCDPISGHTALYWYRQSLGQGLEFLIYFQGNSAPDKSGLPSDRFSAERTGGSVSTLTIQRTQQEDSAVYLCASTLLPRVNEQFFGPGTRLTVL.

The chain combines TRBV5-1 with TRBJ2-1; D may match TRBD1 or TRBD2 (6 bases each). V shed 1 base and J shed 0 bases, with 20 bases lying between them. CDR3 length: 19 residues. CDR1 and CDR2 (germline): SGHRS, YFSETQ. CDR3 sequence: CASSLYPRDTLVSYNEQFF. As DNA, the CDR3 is TGCGCCAGCAGCTTGTACCCGCGGGACACTCTCGTCTCCTACAATGAGCAGTTCTTC.

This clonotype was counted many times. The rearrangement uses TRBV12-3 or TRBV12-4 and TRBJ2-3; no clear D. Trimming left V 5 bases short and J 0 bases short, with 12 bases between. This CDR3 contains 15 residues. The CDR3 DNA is TGTGCCAGCAGTCTCCTTCAAGCTAGCACAGATACGCAGTATTTT. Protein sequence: CASSLLQASTDTQYF.

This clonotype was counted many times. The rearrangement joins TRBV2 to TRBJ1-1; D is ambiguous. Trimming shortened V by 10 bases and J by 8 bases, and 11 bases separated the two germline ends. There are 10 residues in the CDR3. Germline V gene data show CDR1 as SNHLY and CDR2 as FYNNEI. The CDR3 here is CATQTTEAFF. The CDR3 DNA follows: TGTGCCACCCAGACAACAGAAGCTTTCTTT.

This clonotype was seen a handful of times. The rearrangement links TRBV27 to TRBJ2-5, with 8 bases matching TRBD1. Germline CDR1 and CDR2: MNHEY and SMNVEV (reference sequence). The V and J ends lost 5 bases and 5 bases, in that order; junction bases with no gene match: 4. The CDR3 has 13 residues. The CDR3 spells CASSQRTGETQYF. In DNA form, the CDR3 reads TGTGCCAGCAGTCAAAGGACAGGGGAGACCCAGTACTTC.

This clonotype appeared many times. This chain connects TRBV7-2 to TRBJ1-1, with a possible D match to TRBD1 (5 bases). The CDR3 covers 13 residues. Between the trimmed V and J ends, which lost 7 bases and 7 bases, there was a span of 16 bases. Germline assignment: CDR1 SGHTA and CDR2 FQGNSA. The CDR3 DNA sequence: TGTGCCAGCAACTTCCGTAGGGGCGGTGAAGCTTTCTTT. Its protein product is CASNFRRGGEAFF.

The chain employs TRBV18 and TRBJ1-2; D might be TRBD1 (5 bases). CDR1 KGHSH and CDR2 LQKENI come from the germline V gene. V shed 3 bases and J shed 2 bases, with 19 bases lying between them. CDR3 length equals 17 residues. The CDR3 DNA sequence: TGTGCCAGCTCACCCGAAAGGGGTACTGGGGAGAACTATGGCTACACCTTC. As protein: CASSPERGTGENYGYTF.

CDR3 in amino acids: CASSYGTSGSNEQFF. As DNA, the CDR3 is TGTGCCAGCAGTTACGGGACTAGCGGTTCCAATGAGCAGTTCTTC. The chain is built from TRBV6-2 or TRBV6-3 and TRBJ2-1; 11 bases align to TRBD2. CDR3 length equals 15 residues. The J segment lost 6 bases and the V segment lost 2 bases, leaving 3 bases of the junction unmatched. CDR1 and CDR2 (germline): MNHEY, SVGEGT.